The 28 T cell receptor beta chains below were found in one sample sequenced in a study of Ad26.COV2.S vaccination and SARS-CoV-2 variants. Treatment here: roughly 19 received Ad26.COV2.S at low or high dose, single or two shots; about five received placebo; per-sample allocation not given. Each sample was drawn 63 days after the first injection (of vaccine or placebo). Sequenced by immunoSEQ multiplex PCR; TCRdb stores in-frame clones only, minus some. The sample consists of approximately 360,000 clones, 83% of them appearing once. The sequencing used peripheral blood, collected in a trial of Ad26.COV2.S vaccine versus placebo. The origin of the receptors is a person between 18 and 65 years old who received the Ad26.COV2.S COVID-19 vaccine or a placebo.

This chain uses TRBV3-1 (or the pseudogene TRBV3-2) with TRBJ1-1; a possible D gene is TRBD1 (5 bases). Trimming stripped 4 bases from V and 1 base from J, with 13 bases between. Germline V gives CDR1 LGHDT, CDR2 YNNKEL (reference sequence). The CDR3 totals 15 residues. CDR3 DNA: TGTGCCAGCAGCCCGGGGCGGCTAGGGAACACTGAAGCTTTCTTT. Protein sequence: CASSPGRLGNTEAFF.

This sequence joins TRBV12-3 or TRBV12-4 and TRBJ1-2; the D gene is possibly TRBD1 (5 bases). The V gene lost 4 bases and the J gene lost 7 bases, with 10 bases spanning the gap. The CDR3 runs to 12 residues. The CDR3 loop is CASSWGSGGYTF. Here the CDR3 DNA reads TGTGCCAGCAGTTGGGGCTCCGGTGGCTACACCTTC.

The genes are TRBV7-3 and TRBJ2-1, with 8 bases aligning to TRBD2. Trimming cost V 1 base and J 4 bases; bases outside gene matches: 3. Germline CDR1 is SGHTA and CDR2 is FQGTGA. This CDR3 contains 15 residues. The CDR3 spells CASSLIAGNYNEQFF. As DNA, the CDR3 is TGTGCCAGCAGCTTAATAGCGGGGAATTACAATGAGCAGTTCTTC.

A word on this clone: This same CDR3 is encoded by further DNA sequences in the sample. V usage is TRBV6-5 and J usage is TRBJ1-1; TRBD1 might be the D (5 bases). Germline V gene sequence: CDR1 MNHEY, CDR2 SVGAGI. The V gene lost 2 bases and the J gene lost 4 bases, with 8 bases spanning the gap. The CDR3 has 13 amino acids. CDR3 nucleotides: TGTGCCAGCAGTTACCAGGGCCCCACTGAAGCTTTCTTT. This translates into CASSYQGPTEAFF.

V is TRBV11-2 and J is TRBJ2-3, with a weak D call TRBD2 (6 bases). V was pared by 5 bases and J by 1 base, with 13 bases between. The CDR3 length is 15 residues. From germline, CDR1 is SGHAT and CDR2 FQNNGV. CDR3 protein: CASSKLGGGTDTQYF. CDR3 in DNA: TGTGCCAGCAGCAAACTAGGAGGGGGCACAGATACGCAGTATTTT.

The chain combines TRBV27 with TRBJ1-5; D is ambiguous. Trimming shortened V by 4 bases and J by 2 bases, and 9 bases separated the two germline ends. CDR3 length: 14 amino acids. The V gene's germline CDR1 is MNHEY and CDR2 SMNVEV (reference sequence). This CDR3 is CASSSRLGNQPQHF. The CDR3 coding sequence is TGTGCCAGCAGTTCCCGGCTGGGCAATCAGCCCCAGCATTTT.

This clone was picked up one time. V is TRBV9 and J is TRBJ2-5; 10 positions agree with TRBD2. This CDR3 is built from 16 residues. V shed 2 bases and J 5 bases; nucleotides not matched to a gene: 9. Germline V gene lookup returns CDR1 SGDLS and CDR2 YYNGEE. CDR3 coding DNA: TGTGCCAGCAGCGTGTACAGCGGGAGGGCCCTTGAGACCCAGTACTTC. Encoded protein: CASSVYSGRALETQYF.

This chain connects TRBV29-1 to TRBJ2-5; D gene unclear. Trimming removed 4 bases from V and 2 bases from J, with 8 bases in between. The CDR3 extends over 12 amino acids. CDR1 and CDR2 from the germline V gene are SQVTM and ANQGSEA. CDR3 sequence (DNA): TGCAGCGTTGGACGGATGCAAGAGACCCAGTACTTC. Translated: CSVGRMQETQYF.

The V call is TRBV2, the J call TRBJ2-7; TRBD1 matches at 8 bases. V shed 5 bases, J shed 6 bases, and the junction held 9 bases outside the gene matches. The CDR3 sequence is 14 residues long. Looked up from germline, CDR1 is SNHLY and CDR2 is FYNNEI. CDR3 sequence (DNA): TGTGCCAGCAGTACTACAGGGGGATCTCCCGAGCAGTACTTC. It specifies CASSTTGGSPEQYF.

J is TRBJ1-2 and V is TRBV19; 9 bases align to TRBD1. Germline CDR1 is LNHDA and CDR2 is SQIVND (reference sequence). CDR3 length: 16 residues. After removal of 1 base from V and 3 bases from J, the junction contained 6 bases not matched to a gene. CDR3 sequence reads: CASSIGGQGRHYGYTF. The CDR3 DNA is TGTGCCAGTAGTATAGGCGGACAGGGGCGGCACTATGGCTACACCTTC. The full variable domain, rest sourced from reference TRBV19 and TRBJ1-2, is DGGITQSPKYLFRKEGQNVTLSCEQNLNHDAMYWYRQDPGQGLRLIYYSQIVNDFQKGDIAEGYSVSREKKESFPLTVTSAQKNPTAFYLCASSIGGQGRHYGYTFGSGTRLTVV.

This chain connects TRBV7-8 to TRBJ2-5, with unresolved D. CDR1 and CDR2 from the germline V gene are SGHVS and FQNEAQ. V was shortened by 4 bases and J by 4 bases, with 13 bases between the two germline ends. The CDR3 loop spans 14 amino acids. The CDR3 spells CASSSKGRGETQYF. The CDR3 coding sequence is TGTGCCAGCAGCTCCAAAGGGCGAGGAGAGACCCAGTACTTC.

The chain combines TRBV5-4 with TRBJ2-3; a weak D match, TRBD2 (6 bases). The CDR3 length is 16 residues. Germline CDR1 SGHNT, CDR2 YYREEE (reference sequence). Trimming took off 0 bases at V and 3 bases at J, with 14 bases between the two ends. The CDR3 sequence: CASSLAWGLETDTQYF. CDR3 DNA sequence: TGTGCCAGCAGCTTGGCCTGGGGACTCGAAACAGATACGCAGTATTTT.

The gene calls are TRBV6-5 and TRBJ1-4; D call uncertain. The CDR3 is 13 amino acids. The germline V and J ends were trimmed by 8 bases and 6 bases, with 13 bases remaining between them. Germline CDR1 reads MNHEY; CDR2 reads SVGAGI. CDR3 bases: TGTGCCAGCTTTGGGGTTGGGTATGAAAAACTGTTTTTT. Protein sequence: CASFGVGYEKLFF.

V usage is TRBV6-1 and J usage is TRBJ1-1; perhaps TRBD1 as D (6 bases). Germline loops: CDR1 MNHNS, CDR2 SASEGT. The V gene lost 3 bases and the J gene lost 0 bases, with 17 bases spanning the gap. The CDR3 runs 17 residues. This CDR3 reads CASSESAGAYMNTEAFF. CDR3 DNA sequence: TGTGCCAGCAGTGAGAGTGCAGGGGCTTACATGAACACTGAAGCTTTCTTT.

CDR3 in DNA: TGCGCCAGCAGCCCCCCCGGCTTAAGCTCCTACAATGAGCAGTTCTTC. This codes for CASSPPGLSSYNEQFF. This chain connects TRBV4-1 to TRBJ2-1, with D unclear. Germline V CDR1 and CDR2: MGHRA, YSYEKL. V was shortened by 4 bases and J by 0 bases, with 13 bases between the two germline ends. This CDR3 is built from 16 residues.

The rearrangement uses TRBV4-1 and TRBJ1-4, with D unresolved. The V and J ends lost 2 bases and 8 bases respectively, with 15 bases between them. In germline, CDR1 is MGHRA, CDR2 YSYEKL. This CDR3 is built from 15 residues. The CDR3 protein is CASSQRVLGQEKLFF. The DNA for the CDR3 is TGCGCCAGCAGCCAAAGGGTCCTCGGTCAGGAAAAACTGTTTTTT.

This sequence joins TRBV3-1 (or the pseudogene TRBV3-2) and TRBJ1-1, with a weak D call TRBD1 (5 bases). Germline V gene data show CDR1 as LGHDT and CDR2 as YNNKEL (reference sequence). The V end was cut by 1 base, the J end by 5 bases, with 32 bases between. The CDR3 covers 21 residues. The chain's CDR3 is CASSQARHTRGVDDGGTEAFF. The CDR3 bases are TGTGCCAGCAGCCAAGCCCGGCACACCCGGGGGGTGGACGACGGAGGGACTGAAGCTTTCTTT.

The chain's CDR3 is CASSLLVGHTGELFF. Here the CDR3 DNA reads TGTGCCAGCAGCCTCCTGGTTGGGCACACCGGGGAGCTGTTTTTT. The chain recombines TRBV7-6 with TRBJ2-2; D gene unclear. This CDR3 contains 15 residues. Trimming left V 5 bases short and J 3 bases short, with 13 bases between. Per germline, CDR1 SGHVS and CDR2 FNYEAQ.

The rearrangement joins TRBV5-1 to TRBJ2-5; a weak D match, TRBD2 (6 bases). V lost 2 bases and J lost 0, with 8 bases in between. This CDR3 comprises 14 residues. Germline V gene sequence: CDR1 SGHRS, CDR2 YFSETQ. The CDR3 here is CASSLGGDQETQYF. CDR3 nucleotide sequence: TGCGCCAGCAGCTTAGGAGGGGACCAAGAGACCCAGTACTTC. The full variable domain, in which reference TRBV5-1 and TRBJ2-5 provide the parts outside the CDR3, is KAGVTQTPRYLIKTRGQQVTLSCSPISGHRSVSWYQQTPGQGLQFLFEYFSETQRNKGNFPGRFSGRQFSNSRSEMNVSTLELGDSALYLCASSLGGDQETQYFGPGTRLLVL.

The rearrangement links TRBV7-6 to TRBJ1-1; the D gene is possibly TRBD1 (5 bases). Germline CDR1 is SGHVS and CDR2 is FNYEAQ. Trimming took 5 bases from V and 5 from J, leaving 12 bases between them. The CDR3 loop spans 13 amino acids. CDR3 loop: CASSPVPGTEAFF. The CDR3 DNA reads TGTGCCAGCAGCCCGGTTCCAGGGACTGAAGCTTTCTTT.

This chain joins TRBV4-1 and TRBJ2-5; possible D gene TRBD2, 6 bases. The V gene lost 3 bases and the J gene lost 5 bases, with 10 bases spanning the gap. The CDR3 has 13 amino acids. CDR1 is MGHRA and CDR2 is YSYEKL in the germline V gene. For the CDR3, the DNA is TGCGCCAGCAGCCACGCGGGACGGGAGACCCAGTACTTC. Its translation: CASSHAGRETQYF.

V gene TRBV19 combines with J gene TRBJ1-2; D is unresolved. This CDR3 comprises 14 residues. The V gene's germline CDR1 is LNHDA and CDR2 SQIVND (reference sequence). The V end was cut by 6 bases, the J end by 6 bases, with 17 bases between. CDR3 coding DNA: TGTGCCAGTAGGACGGAGGACCGTAGGAATGGCTACACCTTC. This sequence encodes CASRTEDRRNGYTF. The whole variable domain, filled in from reference TRBV19 and TRBJ1-2, reads DGGITQSPKYLFRKEGQNVTLSCEQNLNHDAMYWYRQDPGQGLRLIYYSQIVNDFQKGDIAEGYSVSREKKESFPLTVTSAQKNPTAFYLCASRTEDRRNGYTFGSGTRLTVV.

The chain links TRBV10-3 to TRBJ2-2; tentative D call: TRBD2 (5 bases). V dropped 10 bases and J dropped 0 bases, with 9 bases sitting between them. From germline, CDR1 is ENHRY and CDR2 SYGVKD. This CDR3 region has 13 residues. The CDR3 loop is CASLASNTGELFF. The CDR3 DNA sequence: TGTGCCAGCCTAGCTTCGAACACCGGGGAGCTGTTTTTT.

DNA for the CDR3: TGTGCCACTTCTGCAGGGGTCTACGAGCAGTACTTC. It codes for CATSAGVYEQYF. The chain uses TRBV19 and TRBJ2-7; TRBD1 is a possible D gene (6 bases). CDR3 length: 12 residues. Deletions cut 10 bases from V and 3 bases from J, with 13 bases between. CDR1 is LNHDA and CDR2 is SQIVND in the germline V gene (reference sequence).

This chain uses TRBV18 with TRBJ2-2, with TRBD1 identical over 8 bases. CDR3 length equals 16 residues. Germline V gene data show CDR1 as KGHSH and CDR2 as LQKENI. Trimming at V came to 5 bases and at J to 1 base, leaving 6 bases not matched to a gene. DNA for the CDR3: TGTGCCAGCTCATTGACAGGGGCCGGGAACACCGGGGAGCTGTTTTTT. It is translated as CASSLTGAGNTGELFF.

The chain uses TRBV3-1 (or the pseudogene TRBV3-2) and TRBJ2-7; no reliable D call. With 2 bases removed from V and 3 bases from J, the gap between germline ends came to 11 bases. CDR1 LGHDT and CDR2 YNNKEL come from the germline V gene (reference sequence). CDR3 size: 14 residues. CDR3 sequence: CASSQTRTLYEQYF. The CDR3 region has the DNA TGTGCCAGCAGCCAAACAAGGACCCTCTACGAGCAGTACTTC.

V and J are TRBV7-9 and TRBJ2-2; D gene uncertain. Germline loops: CDR1 SEHNR, CDR2 FQNEAQ (reference sequence). The CDR3 totals 16 residues. Trimming left V 3 bases short and J 2 bases short, with 13 bases between. CDR3 in DNA: TGTGCCAGCAGCTTTTTGACCACCGTAAACACCGGGGAGCTGTTTTTT. Its protein product is CASSFLTTVNTGELFF.

V and J are TRBV3-1 (or the pseudogene TRBV3-2) and TRBJ1-1, with TRBD1 matching 7 bases. CDR3 length: 14 amino acids. The J segment lost 3 bases and the V segment lost 0 bases, leaving 1 base of the junction unmatched. From germline, CDR1 is LGHDT and CDR2 YNNKEL (reference sequence). The CDR3 nucleotides are TGTGCCAGCAGCCAAGACGGACAGGACACTGAAGCTTTCTTT. Amino acid sequence: CASSQDGQDTEAFF.